This T cell receptor beta chain comes out of a study of CXCR3-negative and CXCR3-positive naive CD8 T cells. Study-wide background: Summed over all libraries, TRB reads came to around 140 million, with about 1.5 +/- 0.3 million per library.

This CDR3 region has 14 residues. CDR1 is SGHRS and CDR2 is YFSETQ in the germline V gene. With regard to this clonotype: What it binds is unknown.

Study-wide findings and caveats: CXCR3-expressing naive cells carried TRB CDR3s more hydrophobic than those of CXCR3-negative naive cells.

The libraries of TRB cDNA were prepared using 5' RACE with UMI labels. TCRdb re-called the 5' RACE reads, yielding one record per CDR3 amino acid sequence without DNA. Here the sample table reports over 95,000 distinct CDR3 sequences. The chain employs TRBV5-1 and TRBJ2-7; TCRdb's assignment of TRBD1 cannot be checked, as there is no DNA. Sequenced material: naive CXCR3+ CD8+ T cells from blood. The sample's subset: CD45RO-CCR7+CD27+CD95- naive CD8+ T cells expressing CXCR3 (TNR3+). The clonotype was recovered from a human donor in good health. Some clones in this sample may be carry-over from other donors' samples. The CDR3 loop is CASSWGQGLDEQYF.